These T cell receptor beta chains were read from a single sample in a study of T cells in Graves' hyperthyroidism and ophthalmopathy. From the multiplex PCR reads, TCRdb called clonotypes with MiXCR, one entry per CDR3 protein. The repertoire holds a few hundred thousand distinct CDR3 sequences, with 14% to 15% as singletons. Sequencing was performed on blood. The receptor source for this set is a woman aged 40 to 49 with Graves' hyperthyroidism that later progressed to Graves' ophthalmopathy. Both conserved end residues are part of each CDR3. The order of the fields is D gene, clone size, V gene, J gene, CDR3 protein, CDR3 DNA. The D gene is left open where the match is weak. Clone sizes are shown as once, few or many counts, or a class when the clone is expanded.

D gene: NA; clone size: many; V gene: TRBV2; J gene: TRBJ2-1; CDR3 protein: CASIRETDYNEQFF; CDR3 DNA: TGTGCCAGCATTCGCGAGACTGACTACAATGAGCAGTTCTTC
D gene: TRBD2; clone size: many; V gene: TRBV9; J gene: TRBJ2-5; CDR3 protein: CASSVDHSGKTQYF; CDR3 DNA: TGTGCCAGCAGCGTAGATCACAGCGGGAAGACCCAGTACTTC
D gene: NA; clone size: many; V gene: TRBV7-9; J gene: TRBJ2-5; CDR3 protein: CASSLASTSLQETQYF; CDR3 DNA: TGTGCCAGCAGCTTAGCGTCAACTAGTCTCCAAGAGACCCAGTACTTC
D gene: NA; clone size: many; V gene: TRBV9; J gene: TRBJ2-1; CDR3 protein: CASSVEDNEQFF; CDR3 DNA: TGTGCCAGCAGCGTAGAGGACAATGAGCAGTTCTTC
D gene: NA; clone size: many; V gene: TRBV20-1; J gene: TRBJ2-1; CDR3 protein: CSASRVAPPNEQFF; CDR3 DNA: TGCAGTGCTAGCCGTGTAGCCCCGCCCAATGAGCAGTTCTTC
D gene: NA; clone size: many; V gene: TRBV5-1; J gene: TRBJ1-1; CDR3 protein: CASSPRGGRNTEAFF; CDR3 DNA: TGCGCCAGCAGCCCCCGGGGGGGCAGGAACACTGAAGCTTTCTTT
D gene: TRBD2; clone size: many; V gene: TRBV12-3/TRBV12-4; J gene: TRBJ2-7; CDR3 protein: CASTSSGRYSYEQYF; CDR3 DNA: TGTGCCAGCACCTCTAGCGGGAGGTACTCCTACGAGCAGTACTTC
D gene: NA; clone size: many; V gene: TRBV28; J gene: TRBJ2-5; CDR3 protein: CASSSRLGPKQETQYF; CDR3 DNA: TGTGCCAGCAGTTCCCGACTAGGACCAAAACAAGAGACCCAGTACTTC
D gene: TRBD1; clone size: many; V gene: TRBV12-3/TRBV12-4; J gene: TRBJ2-7; CDR3 protein: CASSTGQGYEQYF; CDR3 DNA: TGTGCCAGCAGTACAGGACAGGGTTACGAGCAGTACTTC
D gene: NA; clone size: many; V gene: TRBV2; J gene: TRBJ2-2; CDR3 protein: CASSVQGGGELFF; CDR3 DNA: TGTGCCAGCAGTGTACAGGGCGGCGGGGAGCTGTTTTTT
D gene: TRBD2; clone size: many; V gene: TRBV6-1; J gene: TRBJ2-1; CDR3 protein: CASSEAWTSGDNEQFF; CDR3 DNA: TGTGCCAGCAGTGAAGCGTGGACTAGCGGGGACAATGAGCAGTTCTTC
D gene: TRBD1; clone size: many; V gene: TRBV10-2; J gene: TRBJ2-3; CDR3 protein: CASSKTGGGTDTQYF; CDR3 DNA: TGCGCCAGCAGTAAGACAGGGGGGGGCACAGATACGCAGTATTTT
D gene: NA; clone size: many; V gene: TRBV18; J gene: TRBJ1-5; CDR3 protein: CASSPGDQPQHF; CDR3 DNA: TGTGCCAGCTCACCAGGAGATCAGCCCCAGCATTTT
D gene: NA; clone size: many; V gene: TRBV28; J gene: TRBJ1-1; CDR3 protein: CASSYNKAFF; CDR3 DNA: TGTGCCAGCAGCTATAATAAAGCTTTCTTT
D gene: TRBD2; clone size: few; V gene: TRBV14; J gene: TRBJ2-3; CDR3 protein: CASSPLHNGRTSTDTQYF; CDR3 DNA: TGTGCCAGCTCACCGCTCCATAACGGGAGGACTAGCACAGATACGCAGTATTTT
D gene: TRBD2; clone size: many; V gene: TRBV13; J gene: TRBJ2-2; CDR3 protein: CASSSQTSGNSGELFF; CDR3 DNA: TGTGCCAGCAGCTCGCAGACTAGCGGGAACTCCGGGGAGCTGTTTTTT
D gene: TRBD2; clone size: many; V gene: TRBV28; J gene: TRBJ2-7; CDR3 protein: CASRQREGLNEQYF; CDR3 DNA: TGTGCCAGCAGACAGCGGGAGGGCTTAAACGAGCAGTACTTC